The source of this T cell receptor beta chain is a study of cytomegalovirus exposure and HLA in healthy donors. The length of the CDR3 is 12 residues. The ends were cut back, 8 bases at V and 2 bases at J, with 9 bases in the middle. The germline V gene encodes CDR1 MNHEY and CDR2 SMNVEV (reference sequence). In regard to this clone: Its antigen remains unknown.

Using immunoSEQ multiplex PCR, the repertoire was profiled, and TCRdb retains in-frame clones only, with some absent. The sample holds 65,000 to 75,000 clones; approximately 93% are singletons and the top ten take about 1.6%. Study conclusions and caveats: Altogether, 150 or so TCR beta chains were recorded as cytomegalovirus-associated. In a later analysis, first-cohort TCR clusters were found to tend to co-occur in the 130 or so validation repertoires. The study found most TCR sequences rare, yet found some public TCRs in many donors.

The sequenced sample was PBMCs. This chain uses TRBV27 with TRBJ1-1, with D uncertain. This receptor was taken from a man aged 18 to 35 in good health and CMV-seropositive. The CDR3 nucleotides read TGTGCCAGCGGCGCGGGAAACACTGAAGCTTTCTTT. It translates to CASGAGNTEAFF.